This TCR beta chain was sequenced in a study of response to subunit inactivated influenza vaccine (dated 2018 in TCRdb). Context from the whole study: The study used deep quantitative T cell receptor repertoire profiling to track responses to a trivalent subunit inactivated influenza vaccine.

This clonotype came up a few times. The antigen it binds to is not known. No much larger clone is present one base from it, and per-base qualities are unavailable. Cut back by 3 bases and 0 bases, the V and J ends lie 12 bases apart. The germline V gene (reference sequence) gives CDR1 as SEHNR and CDR2 as FQNEAQ. The CDR3 measures 17 amino acids from cysteine to phenylalanine. Of the read, only the CDR3 DNA is kept; its 51 bases are in frame from base 1. Broader findings and caveats from the paper: The authors suggested that each seasonal influenza vaccination may recruit only a limited number of new T cells.

Library method: RT-PCR. The sequencer was an Illumina HiSeq 2500. TCRdb's own reprocessing of the public reads used fastp at Q25 and MiXCR and kept productive beta chains. Every CDR3 protein is listed once, alongside the most common genes and DNA of its rows. The sample records 500,000 to 600,000 distinct CDR3 sequences, more than 15% of which are singletons. The ten biggest clones cover roughly 3.1% of the sample. The sequence joins TRBV7-9 to TRBJ2-6; the D gene is possibly TRBD1, with 5 bases matching. The sample in question was CD4+ T cells sorted from PBMCs, obtained less than 25 months after vaccination. The TCR sequence derives from a man aged 45-69 years who received an inactivated influenza vaccine. Donor details come from another sample of the same person, matched by shared clones. The bases read TGTGCCAGCAGCTTGGGGCAGGCGAGCTCTGGGGCCAACGTCCTGACTTTC. Its amino acids are CASSLGQASSGANVLTF.